The subject of this entry is one T cell receptor beta chain. Its specificity is not known. The CDR3 loop spans 13 amino acids. CDR1 is SGHAT and CDR2 is FQDESV in the germline V gene (reference sequence). Trimming at V came to 5 bases and at J to 4 bases, leaving 3 bases not matched to a gene. Using immunoSEQ multiplex PCR, the repertoire was profiled, and TCRdb retains in-frame clones only, with some absent. The table has approximately 150,000 clones, around 93% seen once. The sample belongs to a study of T cell responses to AZD1222 COVID-19 vaccine. Regarding the study as a whole: Baseline seropositivity occurred in only 5 or 6 AZD1222 recipients.

The chain carries TRBV11-1 and TRBJ1-2, with 8 bases aligning to TRBD1. This receptor was taken from an adult in good health. The material was peripheral blood, obtained on day 0 of AZD1222 vaccination. The CDR3: CASSQGQAYGYTF. Written as DNA, the CDR3 is TGTGCCAGCAGCCAGGGACAGGCCTATGGCTACACCTTC. The entire variable domain, with the rest obtained from reference TRBV11-1 and TRBJ1-2, is as follows: EAEVAQSPRYKITEKSQAVAFWCDPISGHATLYWYRQILGQGPELLVQFQDESVVDDSQLPKDRFSAERLKGVDSTLKIQPAELGDSAMYLCASSQGQAYGYTFGSGTRLTVV.